The 12 T cell receptor beta chains given below trace back to one sample, sequenced in a study of shared clonotypes between healthy human individuals. Here immunoSEQ multiplex PCR was the method, and the copy in TCRdb shows in-frame clones only, minus some. This sample carries 2 million to 2.5 million clones, less than 95% of them seen once, and the ten largest clones take 0.3% to 0.4%. What was sequenced was naive CD4+ T cells from PBMCs. Documented subset: CD45RA+ positively selected. These receptors came from a man aged 18 to 30 in good health. Some clones in this sample may be carry-over from other donors' samples.

The genes are TRBV5-1 and TRBJ2-7; TRBD2 agrees at 12 bases. From germline, CDR1 is SGHRS and CDR2 YFSETQ. The CDR3 has 15 amino acids. Losses at the gene ends were 4 bases for V and 5 bases for J; bases not matched to a gene: 7. The CDR3: CASSRLAGGENEQYF. The CDR3 coding sequence is TGCGCCAGCAGCCGCCTAGCGGGAGGGGAAAACGAGCAGTACTTC.

The rearrangement joins TRBV28 to TRBJ2-1; 9 bases map to TRBD2. Trimming took 3 bases from V and 7 from J; bases not matched to a gene: 13. This CDR3 is 17 amino acids long. CDR1 is MDHEN, CDR2 SYDVKM, per germline. The CDR3 loop is CASSFELSGSGRNEQFF. The CDR3, as DNA: TGTGCCAGCAGTTTCGAACTTAGCGGGAGTGGCAGAAATGAGCAGTTCTTC.

As concerns this clone: Other DNA sequences from this sample encode an identical CDR3 as well. The rearrangement uses TRBV30 and TRBJ2-5; D gene ambiguous. The V end was cut by 0 bases, the J end by 3 bases, with 5 bases between. CDR1 and CDR2 (germline): GTSNPN, SVGIG (reference sequence). The CDR3 runs 12 residues. CDR3 amino acids: CAWSVGEETQYF. CDR3 coding DNA: TGTGCCTGGAGTGTAGGTGAAGAGACCCAGTACTTC.

This rearrangement joins TRBV27 to TRBJ1-2; unclear D gene. The CDR3 spans 14 residues. V lost 6 bases to trimming and J lost 2 bases, with 13 bases between them. Germline CDR1 reads MNHEY; CDR2 reads SMNVEV (reference sequence). This chain's CDR3 is CASRPLGGNYGYTF. The CDR3 region has the DNA TGTGCCAGCAGGCCCCTCGGAGGAAACTATGGCTACACCTTC.

This clone was picked up a small number of times. The genes are TRBV28 and TRBJ2-2; D unresolved. The germline CDR1 and CDR2 sequences are MDHEN and SYDVKM. V was shortened by 6 bases and J by 0 bases, with 11 bases between the two germline ends. The CDR3 contains 15 residues. CDR3 residues: CASSLRAPNTGELFF. CDR3 bases: TGTGCCAGCAGCCTAAGGGCTCCGAACACCGGGGAGCTGTTTTTT.

This clone was counted once. This chain connects TRBV18 to TRBJ2-7, with 11 bases fitting TRBD1. The J segment lost 4 bases and the V segment lost 4 bases, leaving 12 bases of the junction unmatched. The germline V gene encodes CDR1 KGHSH and CDR2 LQKENI. This CDR3 has 17 residues. The CDR3 here is CASSRTGGASGLYEQYF. CDR3 DNA sequence: TGTGCCAGCTCACGGACAGGGGGCGCCTCGGGGCTTTACGAGCAGTACTTC.

The rearrangement links TRBV28 to TRBJ1-2, with a weak D call TRBD1 (6 bases). Looked up from germline, CDR1 is MDHEN and CDR2 is SYDVKM. The CDR3 has 13 amino acids. Trimming stripped 1 base from V and 7 bases from J, with 10 bases between. The CDR3 region is CASSLFRGAGYTF. The DNA for the CDR3 is TGTGCCAGCAGTTTATTTCGGGGGGCTGGCTACACCTTC.

The rearrangement links TRBV9 to TRBJ2-3, with D possibly matching TRBD2 (5 bases). The CDR3 has 13 amino acids. V dropped 3 bases and J dropped 6 bases, with 11 bases sitting between them. Germline V gene data show CDR1 as SGDLS and CDR2 as YYNGEE. For the CDR3, the DNA is TGTGCCAGCAGCGGAGGGAGTTCGGATACGCAGTATTTT. This sequence encodes CASSGGSSDTQYF.

The chain carries TRBV18 and TRBJ2-3; D perhaps matches TRBD1 (5 bases). Trimming took off 3 bases at V and 2 bases at J, with 9 bases between the two ends. This CDR3 contains 14 residues. CDR1 is KGHSH, CDR2 LQKENI, per germline. The CDR3 loop reads CASSPTEDTDTQYF. CDR3 DNA: TGTGCCAGCTCACCGACAGAGGACACAGATACGCAGTATTTT.

The chain combines TRBV5-4 with TRBJ2-7, with unresolved D. Germline V CDR1 and CDR2: SGHNT, YYREEE (reference sequence). V dropped 0 bases and J dropped 1 base, with 11 bases sitting between them. CDR3 size: 15 residues. As DNA, the CDR3 is TGTGCCAGCAGCTTGGCCGAGACTGCTTCCTACGAGCAGTACTTC. As protein: CASSLAETASYEQYF.

This clone was seen at least ten times. Other DNA sequences of this sample code for an identical CDR3. The chain couples TRBV28 to TRBJ1-5, with unresolved D. Per germline, CDR1 MDHEN and CDR2 SYDVKM. V was shortened by 2 bases and J by 7 bases, with 3 bases between the two germline ends. This CDR3 comprises 11 residues. CDR3 sequence reads: CASSLEQPQHF. The DNA for the CDR3 is TGTGCCAGCAGTTTAGAACAGCCCCAGCATTTT.

The chain uses TRBV4-3 and TRBJ2-2; TRBD2 aligns across 10 bases. CDR3 length equals 19 residues. Germline V gives CDR1 LGHNA, CDR2 YSLEER. The V segment lost 6 bases and the J segment 2 bases; nucleotides outside the gene matches: 15. The CDR3 loop reads CASSPLAASGSYNTGELFF. For the CDR3, the DNA is TGCGCCAGCAGTCCCTTGGCGGCTAGCGGGAGCTATAACACCGGGGAGCTGTTTTTT.